The entry that follows covers one TCR beta chain sequence. This clonotype was observed at least ten times. Its antigen specificity is not known. The input lacks base qualities; no much larger clone sits a single base away. This entry is derived from a study of breast tumors, draining lymph nodes, adjacent tissues (dated by TCRdb to about 2016). Study-wide context: In breast cancer patients, the study compared the TCR beta repertoires of tumor, adjacent nontumor tissue and axillary lymph nodes. The study was designed to assess the relationships and possible T-cell exchange between tumor, surrounding tissue and draining lymph node repertoires in human breast cancer.

Here is what the overall study found, with its caveats: Tumors showed preferential V and J gene usage, and their T-cell repertoire diversity fell below that of lymph nodes yet above that of nontumor tissue. The similarity between tumor and nontumor tissue repertoires was significantly greater in luminal-like breast cancer than in basal-like breast cancer. The data were considered consistent with the idea that most tumor T cells come from the lymph node and then expand in tumor tissue. The conclusion that tumor T cells originate in lymph nodes was framed as consistent with a hypothesis rather than directly demonstrated.

The CDR3 numbers 16 residues from cysteine through phenylalanine. Only the CDR3 portion is preserved as DNA: 48 bases, with reading frame beginning at the first base. Sequences MNHEY (CDR1) and SVGAGI (CDR2) are obtained from the germline V gene. Germline trimming: 2 bases from V, 5 bases from J; junction bases outside gene matches: 10. Lymph node samples were obtained from the axillary draining lymph nodes of breast cancer patients. The sequencing machine was an Illumina HiSeq 2000. TCR beta chain libraries were generated through multiplex PCR amplification. High-throughput sequencing was used to analyze the amplified TCR beta chain products. TCRdb handled the public reads itself, with Q25 trimming in fastp and clone calling in MiXCR, and kept productive beta chains. Entries that share a CDR3 protein sequence are merged under the most common genes and DNA. The sample yields about 230,000 distinct CDR3 sequences; about 32% were counted once. Of the sample, around 1.4% falls within the top ten clones.

The sequence links TRBV6-5 to TRBJ2-5; TRBD1 matches 8 bases in the middle. The source material was axillary lymph node tissue. This TCR was recovered from a female donor with breast cancer. Some clones in this sample may be carry-over from other donors' samples. CDR3 reads: CASSYMAGGTEETQYF. The nucleotides read TGTGCCAGCAGTTACATGGCAGGGGGCACCGAGGAGACCCAGTACTTC.